The T cell receptor (beta chain) under discussion was sequenced for a study of regulatory T cells in long-lasting Graves disease. This CDR3 comprises 14 residues. Germline V gives CDR1 DFQATT, CDR2 SNEGSKA (reference sequence). The V end was cut by 2 bases, the J end by 0 bases, with 11 bases between. Overall study results and limits: There was favoring of TRBV28, TRBJ1-2 and TRBJ2-5 in persistent disease. Public clonotype sharing was higher in persistent than newly diagnosed patients.

CDR3-region Arm-PCR and iRepertoire HTBI primers produced the TCR beta libraries. One entry per CDR3 protein results from TCRdb running MiXCR on the multiplex PCR reads. Of around 420,000 distinct CDR3 sequences listed, about a sixth are singletons. As concerns this clonotype: Its cognate antigen is unknown.

As to time point: newly diagnosed GD, antithyroid drugs for less than 3 months. From RNA extracted from PBMCs, the TCR library was made. Doctors identified Graves' disease using the American Thyroid Association guidelines. The source of this sequence is a female donor with Graves disease. The rearrangement links TRBV20-1 to TRBJ2-7; possibly TRBD2 for D (6 bases). Source: peripheral blood mononuclear cells (PBMCs), taken at new diagnosis, from a patient treated with antithyroid drugs. The CDR3, as DNA: TGCAGTGCTAGACGACTCGGGAGCTCCTACGAGCAGTACTTC. Amino acids: CSARRLGSSYEQYF.